This entry lists 23 T cell receptor beta chains sequenced from one sample in a study of T cell changes during pregnancy in multiple sclerosis. Generated by immunoSEQ multiplex PCR, the TCRdb table keeps only in-frame clones and is missing some. The sample records about 47,000 clones, roughly 92% being singletons. This material consisted of peripheral blood, taken in the third trimester of pregnancy. The receptors were gathered from a female donor with multiple sclerosis, enrolled in a pregnancy study.

The chain combines TRBV6-5 with TRBJ1-2; 7 bases agree with TRBD1. The germline V gene has CDR1 MNHEY and CDR2 SVGAGI. V shed 6 bases, J shed 5 bases, and the junction held 6 bases outside the gene matches. CDR3 size: 13 residues. CDR3 coding DNA: TGTGCCAGCAGCTCCGACAGGGTTTATGGCTACACCTTC. It is translated as CASSSDRVYGYTF.

The V gene is TRBV7-8, the J gene TRBJ2-3; 10 bases are a match to TRBD2. Germline CDR1 is SGHVS and CDR2 is FQNEAQ. This CDR3 is built from 15 residues. V dropped 8 bases and J dropped 6; count of bases not matched to a gene: 11. The DNA of the CDR3 is TGTGCCAGCCGGCCTAGCGGGAGAGAGATGGATACGCAGTATTTT. Translated, it gives CASRPSGREMDTQYF.

The gene calls are TRBV4-1 and TRBJ2-1, with 11 bases aligning to TRBD2. The V gene's germline CDR1 is MGHRA and CDR2 YSYEKL. Unmatched junction bases numbered 11, after V lost 0 bases and J lost 4 bases. CDR3 length: 19 amino acids. The CDR3 nucleotides read TGCGCCAGCAGCCAAGAGGTGCGTGCGGGACTAGCGGTTTACAATGAGCAGTTCTTC. It encodes CASSQEVRAGLAVYNEQFF.

This chain joins TRBV5-6 and TRBJ2-1; 9 nucleotides agree with TRBD2. The trim removed 1 base at V and 0 bases at J, leaving 5 bases unmatched. Per germline, CDR1 SGHDT and CDR2 YYEEEE. The CDR3 length is 17 residues. CDR3 DNA: TGTGCCAGCAGCTTGAGCCTAGCGGGACTCTCCTACAATGAGCAGTTCTTC. It translates to CASSLSLAGLSYNEQFF. The complete variable domain, with remaining parts taken from reference TRBV5-6 and TRBJ2-1, reads DAGVTQSPTHLIKTRGQQVTLRCSPKSGHDTVSWYQQALGQGPQFIFQYYEEEERQRGNFPDRFSGHQFPNYSSELNVNALLLGDSALYLCASSLSLAGLSYNEQFFGPGTRLTVL.

This chain joins TRBV5-4 and TRBJ2-2, with TRBD2 as a possible D gene (6 bases). Trimming removed 2 bases from V and 4 bases from J, with 6 bases in between. Germline CDR1 reads SGHNT; CDR2 reads YYREEE (reference sequence). The CDR3 consists of 13 residues. CDR3 protein: CASSLAGTGELFF. CDR3 sequence (DNA): TGTGCCAGCAGCTTAGCGGGCACCGGGGAGCTGTTTTTT.

The chain joins TRBV6-5 to TRBJ2-7, with D possibly TRBD1 on 5 matching bases. Trimming shortened V by 6 bases and J by 2 bases, and 17 bases separated the two germline ends. This CDR3 region has 15 residues. The germline V gene has CDR1 MNHEY and CDR2 SVGAGI. DNA for the CDR3: TGTGCCAGCAGGACCTGGGGCGACCAGACCTACGAGCAGTACTTC. It is translated as CASRTWGDQTYEQYF.

This chain joins TRBV19 and TRBJ2-2, with D unresolved. The V end was cut by 5 bases, the J end by 6 bases, with 10 bases between. This CDR3 is built from 13 residues. Germline CDR1 reads LNHDA; CDR2 reads SQIVND (reference sequence). The CDR3 sequence: CASSHLSAGELFF. The CDR3 DNA is TGTGCCAGTAGTCACTTGAGTGCCGGGGAGCTGTTTTTT.

The V call is TRBV7-2, the J call TRBJ2-7; 7 bases are a match to TRBD1. Germline V gene data show CDR1 as SGHTA and CDR2 as FQGNSA. The CDR3 loop spans 14 amino acids. V dropped 1 base and J dropped 7; count of bases not matched to a gene: 7. CDR3 amino acids: CASSLDNRGREQYF. The CDR3 DNA reads as TGTGCCAGCAGCTTAGACAACAGGGGAAGGGAGCAGTACTTC.

CDR3 residues: CAISESELQGGKNIQYF. CDR3 bases: TGTGCCATCAGTGAGTCAGAGCTACAGGGCGGCAAAAACATTCAGTACTTC. The V gene is TRBV10-3, the J gene TRBJ2-4; possible D gene TRBD1, 6 bases. The CDR3 extends over 17 amino acids. The V end lost 0 bases, the J end lost 3 bases, and 15 bases lay between the germline ends. Germline CDR1 is ENHRY and CDR2 is SYGVKD.

The rearrangement uses TRBV28 and TRBJ2-5; D is possibly TRBD1 (6 bases). Germline values: CDR1 MDHEN, CDR2 SYDVKM. V shed 0 bases and J shed 5 bases, with 10 bases lying between them. The CDR3 covers 14 residues. This CDR3 is CASSLWGATETQYF. CDR3 bases: TGTGCCAGCAGTTTATGGGGGGCGACTGAGACCCAGTACTTC.

The V gene is TRBV19, the J gene TRBJ2-1, with 9 bases that match TRBD2. Per the germline V gene, CDR1 is LNHDA and CDR2 is SQIVND (reference sequence). Losses at the gene ends were 9 bases for V and 9 bases for J; bases not matched to a gene: 12. CDR3 length equals 14 residues. The CDR3 sequence is CASEGGRGSGEQFF. Written as DNA, the CDR3 is TGTGCCAGCGAGGGCGGGAGGGGCTCTGGTGAGCAGTTCTTC.

This chain joins TRBV19 and TRBJ1-2; D might be TRBD1 (5 bases). Germline V gives CDR1 LNHDA, CDR2 SQIVND (reference sequence). This CDR3 region has 16 residues. The V and J ends lost 0 bases and 3 bases respectively, with 14 bases between them. CDR3 loop: CASSIDIKGVDYGYTF. DNA for the CDR3: TGTGCCAGTAGTATAGATATCAAAGGGGTGGACTATGGCTACACCTTC. Supplemented by reference TRBV19 and TRBJ1-2, the full variable domain reads DGGITQSPKYLFRKEGQNVTLSCEQNLNHDAMYWYRQDPGQGLRLIYYSQIVNDFQKGDIAEGYSVSREKKESFPLTVTSAQKNPTAFYLCASSIDIKGVDYGYTFGSGTRLTVV.

The rearrangement links TRBV25-1 to TRBJ1-1; 8 bases are a match to TRBD1. The V segment lost 8 bases and the J segment 3 bases; nucleotides outside the gene matches: 8. This CDR3 is 14 amino acids long. Germline V gene sequence: CDR1 MGHDK, CDR2 SYGVNS. CDR3: CASRDRRWDTEAFF. The DNA for the CDR3 is TGTGCCAGCCGGGACAGGCGGTGGGACACTGAAGCTTTCTTT.

This clone was recorded only once. The rearrangement links TRBV21-1 to TRBJ2-2; TRBD1, the table's D call, was not compared with the DNA. TRBV21-1 is a documented pseudogene. This CDR3 region has 17 residues. CDR3 protein: CASSKGGTGRSTGELFF. Written as DNA, the CDR3 is TGTGCCAGCAGCAAAGGGGGGACAGGGAGGTCCACCGGGGAGCTGTTTTTT.

The genes are TRBV7-9 and TRBJ1-3, with unresolved D. The CDR3 runs 15 residues. The germline V and J ends were trimmed by 1 base and 3 bases, with 10 bases remaining between them. The V gene's germline CDR1 is SEHNR and CDR2 FQNEAQ (reference sequence). Here the CDR3 DNA reads TGTGCCAGCAGCTTAGGACTAATCGGTGGAAACACCATATATTTT. The encoded protein is CASSLGLIGGNTIYF.

This clone was found once. The junction departs from the called germline gene at one end, perhaps through a read error. This chain uses TRBV7-7 with TRBJ2-1, with D possibly TRBD1 on 6 matching bases. The germline V gene has CDR1 SSHAT and CDR2 FNYEAQ (reference sequence). The CDR3 is 17 residues long. The CDR3 protein is CASNLQSRGSAYNEQFF. CDR3 coding DNA: TGTGCTAGCAACCTCCAGTCCAGGGGATCGGCCTACAATGAGCAGTTCTTC.

This clone was counted a few times. This chain connects TRBV7-2 to TRBJ1-1, with no clear D. The CDR3 runs 13 residues. Trimming removed 5 bases from V and 0 bases from J, with 7 bases in between. From germline, CDR1 is SGHTA and CDR2 FQGNSA. CDR3 region: CASSPYMNTEAFF. The CDR3 DNA is TGTGCCAGCAGCCCGTACATGAACACTGAAGCTTTCTTT.

This clone was observed once. This chain links TRBV6-4 with TRBJ1-5, with D perhaps TRBD1 (5 bases). The germline V gene encodes CDR1 MRHNA and CDR2 SNTAGT. This CDR3 is 15 amino acids long. V lost 10 bases and J lost 0, with 16 bases in between. DNA of the CDR3: TGTGCCACCTCCGTGGGGCTGCTTAGCAATCAGCCCCAGCATTTT. Residues: CATSVGLLSNQPQHF.

This sequence joins TRBV15 and TRBJ1-5, with TRBD1 matching over 7 bases. Germline V gene data show CDR1 as LNHNV and CDR2 as YYDKDF (reference sequence). The CDR3 has 15 residues. The V segment lost 4 bases and the J segment 6 bases; nucleotides outside the gene matches: 9. CDR3 nucleotide sequence: TGTGCCACCAGCACCCCGACAGGGCCGACTCAGCCCCAGCATTTT. Its translation is CATSTPTGPTQPQHF.

The chain is built from TRBV28 and TRBJ1-1; D is unresolved. Germline-derived CDR1 and CDR2 are MDHEN and SYDVKM. CDR3 length: 13 residues. Trimming took 5 bases from V and 1 from J, leaving 8 bases between them. CDR3 region: CASSRLQNTEAFF. The CDR3 DNA follows: TGTGCCAGCAGTAGACTCCAGAACACTGAAGCTTTCTTT.

The CDR3 region has the DNA TGTGCTCTCAGTTCGGGGGGCGAGCAGTACTTC. As protein: CALSSGGEQYF. The rearrangement joins TRBV5-4 to TRBJ2-7, with 7 bases aligning to TRBD2. Per germline, CDR1 SGHNT and CDR2 YYREEE (reference sequence). The CDR3 extends over 11 amino acids.

The CDR3 DNA sequence: TGTGCCAGCAGCCTCGGGACAGCGACAGTGGTGAACTATGGCTACACCTTC. This encodes CASSLGTATVVNYGYTF. This chain joins TRBV5-6 and TRBJ1-2; 7 nucleotides line up with TRBD1. The germline V gene encodes CDR1 SGHDT and CDR2 YYEEEE. This CDR3 region has 17 residues. V lost 4 bases and J lost 2; bases outside the gene matches: 14.

The V gene is TRBV5-8, the J gene TRBJ1-1, with 7 nucleotides matching TRBD1. Germline V gives CDR1 SGHTS, CDR2 YDEGEE. Trimming took 4 bases from V and 2 from J; bases not matched to a gene: 5. The CDR3 has 14 amino acids. The CDR3 coding sequence is TGTGCCAGCAGCCTAGACAGGGATAACACTGAAGCTTTCTTT. It translates to CASSLDRDNTEAFF.